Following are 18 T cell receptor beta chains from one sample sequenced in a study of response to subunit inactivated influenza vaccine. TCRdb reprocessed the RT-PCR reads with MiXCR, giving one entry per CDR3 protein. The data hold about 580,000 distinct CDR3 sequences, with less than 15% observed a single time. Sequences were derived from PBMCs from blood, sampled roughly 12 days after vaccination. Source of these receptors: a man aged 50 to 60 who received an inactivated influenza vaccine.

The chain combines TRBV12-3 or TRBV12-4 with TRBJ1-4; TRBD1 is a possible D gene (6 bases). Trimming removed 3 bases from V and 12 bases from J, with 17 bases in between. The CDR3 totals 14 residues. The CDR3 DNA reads TGTGCCAGCAGTTTCCGGGCAGGGGCTTTGGAACTGTTTTTT. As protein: CASSFRAGALELFF.

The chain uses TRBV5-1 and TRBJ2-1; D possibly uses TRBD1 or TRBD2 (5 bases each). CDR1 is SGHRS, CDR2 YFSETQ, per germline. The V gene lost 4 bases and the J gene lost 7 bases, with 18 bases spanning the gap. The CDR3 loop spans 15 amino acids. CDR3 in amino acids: CASSQGPTPGNEQFF. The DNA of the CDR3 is TGCGCCAGCAGCCAGGGACCTACTCCGGGGAATGAGCAGTTCTTC.

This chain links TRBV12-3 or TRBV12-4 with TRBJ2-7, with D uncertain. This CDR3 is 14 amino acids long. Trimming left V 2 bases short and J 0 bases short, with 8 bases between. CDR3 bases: TGTGCCAGCAGTTTACGGATGCCCTCCTACGAGCAGTACTTC. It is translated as CASSLRMPSYEQYF.

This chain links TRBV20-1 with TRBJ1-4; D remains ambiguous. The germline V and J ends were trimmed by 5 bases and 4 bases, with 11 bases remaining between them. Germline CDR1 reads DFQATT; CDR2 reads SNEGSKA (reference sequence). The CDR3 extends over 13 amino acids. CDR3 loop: CSAGKEVNEKLFF. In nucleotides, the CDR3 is TGCAGTGCTGGGAAGGAGGTTAATGAAAAACTGTTTTTT.

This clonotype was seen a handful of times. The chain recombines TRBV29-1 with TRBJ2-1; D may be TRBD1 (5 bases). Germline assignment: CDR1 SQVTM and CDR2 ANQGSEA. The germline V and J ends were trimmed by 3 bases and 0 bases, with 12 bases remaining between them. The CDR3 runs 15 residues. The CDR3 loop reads CSVETRVSSYNEQFF. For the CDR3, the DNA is TGCAGCGTTGAGACCAGGGTGAGCTCCTACAATGAGCAGTTCTTC.

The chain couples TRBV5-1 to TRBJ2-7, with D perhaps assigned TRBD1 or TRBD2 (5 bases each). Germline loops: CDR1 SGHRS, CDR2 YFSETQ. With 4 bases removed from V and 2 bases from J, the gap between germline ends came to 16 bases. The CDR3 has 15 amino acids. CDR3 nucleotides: TGCGCCAGCAGCCCGAGGGACGCCCGCACCTACGAGCAGTACTTC. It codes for CASSPRDARTYEQYF.

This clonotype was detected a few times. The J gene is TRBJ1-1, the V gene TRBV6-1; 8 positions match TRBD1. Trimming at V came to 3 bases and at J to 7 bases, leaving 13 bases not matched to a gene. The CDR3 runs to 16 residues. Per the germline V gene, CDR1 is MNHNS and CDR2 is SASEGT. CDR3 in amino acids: CASSEAIHLTGDEAFF. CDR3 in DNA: TGTGCCAGCAGTGAGGCGATTCATCTGACAGGGGATGAAGCTTTCTTT.

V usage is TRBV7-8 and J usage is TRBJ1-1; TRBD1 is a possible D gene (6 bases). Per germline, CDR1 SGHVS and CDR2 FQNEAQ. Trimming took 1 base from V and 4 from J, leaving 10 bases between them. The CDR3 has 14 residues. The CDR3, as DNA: TGTGCCAGCAGCTTAGGAGACAGGAGCACTGAAGCTTTCTTT. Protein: CASSLGDRSTEAFF.

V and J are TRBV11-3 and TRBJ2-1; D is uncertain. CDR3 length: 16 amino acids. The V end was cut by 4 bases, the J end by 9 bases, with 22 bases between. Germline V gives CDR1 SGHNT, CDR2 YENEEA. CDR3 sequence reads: CASSSRVGLASGEQFF. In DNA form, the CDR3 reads TGTGCCAGCAGCTCCCGGGTCGGTCTTGCTAGTGGTGAGCAGTTCTTC. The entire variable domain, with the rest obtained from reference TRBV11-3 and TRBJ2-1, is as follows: EAGVVQSPRYKIIEKKQPVAFWCNPISGHNTLYWYLQNLGQGPELLIRYENEEAVDDSQLPKDRFSAERLKGVDSTLKIQPAELGDSAVYLCASSSRVGLASGEQFFGPGTRLTVL.

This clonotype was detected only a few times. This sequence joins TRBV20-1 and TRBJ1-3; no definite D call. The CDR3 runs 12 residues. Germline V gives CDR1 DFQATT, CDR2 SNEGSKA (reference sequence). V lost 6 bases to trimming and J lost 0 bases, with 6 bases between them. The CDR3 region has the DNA TGCAGTGCCGGGGTCTCTGGAAACACCATATATTTT. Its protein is CSAGVSGNTIYF.

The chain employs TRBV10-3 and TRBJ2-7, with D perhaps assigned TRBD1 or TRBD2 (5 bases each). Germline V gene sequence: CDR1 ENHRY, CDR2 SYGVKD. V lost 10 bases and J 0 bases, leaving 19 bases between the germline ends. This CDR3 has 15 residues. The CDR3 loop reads CASSKDAGSSYEQYF. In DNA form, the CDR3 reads TGTGCCAGTTCAAAGGACGCAGGGAGCTCCTACGAGCAGTACTTC.

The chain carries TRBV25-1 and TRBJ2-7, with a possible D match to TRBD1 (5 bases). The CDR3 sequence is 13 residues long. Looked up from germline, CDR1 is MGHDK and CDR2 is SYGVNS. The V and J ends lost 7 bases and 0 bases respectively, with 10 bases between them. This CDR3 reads CASKGYLSYEQYF. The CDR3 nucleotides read TGTGCCAGCAAGGGGTACCTCTCCTACGAGCAGTACTTC.

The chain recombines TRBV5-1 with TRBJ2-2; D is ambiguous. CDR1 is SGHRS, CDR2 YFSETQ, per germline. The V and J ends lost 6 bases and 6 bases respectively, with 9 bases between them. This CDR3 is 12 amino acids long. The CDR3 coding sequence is TGCGCCAGCACCACCGGCTCCGGGGAGCTGTTTTTT. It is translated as CASTTGSGELFF.

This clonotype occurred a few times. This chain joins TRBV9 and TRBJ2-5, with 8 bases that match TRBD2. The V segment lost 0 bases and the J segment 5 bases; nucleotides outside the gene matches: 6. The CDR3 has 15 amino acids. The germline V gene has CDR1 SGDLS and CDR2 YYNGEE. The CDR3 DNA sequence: TGTGCCAGCAGCGTAGCGGGAGGGATCGGCGAGACCCAGTACTTC. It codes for CASSVAGGIGETQYF.

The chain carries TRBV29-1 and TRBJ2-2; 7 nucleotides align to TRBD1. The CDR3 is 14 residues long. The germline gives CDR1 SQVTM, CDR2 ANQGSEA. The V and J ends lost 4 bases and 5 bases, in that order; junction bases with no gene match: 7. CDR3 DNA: TGCAGCGTTGGTGGGACAGATTCAACCGGGGAGCTGTTTTTT. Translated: CSVGGTDSTGELFF.

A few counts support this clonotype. CDR3 protein: CASSLLRADQETQYF. DNA of the CDR3: TGTGCCAGCAGCTTACTCCGAGCGGATCAAGAGACCCAGTACTTC. The chain carries TRBV7-2 and TRBJ2-5; perhaps TRBD2 as D (5 bases). V lost 2 bases to trimming and J lost 2 bases, with 12 bases between them. The CDR3 has 15 residues. Germline V gene lookup returns CDR1 SGHTA and CDR2 FQGNSA. Full variable domain (outside the CDR3, taken from reference TRBV7-2 and TRBJ2-5): GAGVSQSPSNKVTEKGKDVELRCDPISGHTALYWYRQSLGQGLEFLIYFQGNSAPDKSGLPSDRFSAERTGGSVSTLTIQRTQQEDSAVYLCASSLLRADQETQYFGPGTRLLVL.

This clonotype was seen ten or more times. CDR3 sequence: CASSPSGRGGNEQFF. The DNA of the CDR3 is TGTGCCAGCAGCCCTAGCGGGAGGGGAGGTAATGAGCAGTTCTTC. This sequence joins TRBV7-2 and TRBJ2-1; 12 bases line up with TRBD2. The CDR3 length is 15 residues. Germline lookup yields CDR1 SGHTA and CDR2 FQGNSA. V shed 5 bases and J 7 bases; nucleotides not matched to a gene: 6. The full variable domain, its missing parts supplied by reference TRBV7-2 and TRBJ2-1, is GAGVSQSPSNKVTEKGKDVELRCDPISGHTALYWYRQSLGQGLEFLIYFQGNSAPDKSGLPSDRFSAERTGGSVSTLTIQRTQQEDSAVYLCASSPSGRGGNEQFFGPGTRLTVL.

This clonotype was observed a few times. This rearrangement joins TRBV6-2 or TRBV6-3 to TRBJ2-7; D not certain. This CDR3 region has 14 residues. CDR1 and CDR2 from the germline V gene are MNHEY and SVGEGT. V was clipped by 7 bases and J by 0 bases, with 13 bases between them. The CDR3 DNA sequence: TGTGCCAGCACCTGGACCCCGAGCTCCTACGAGCAGTACTTC. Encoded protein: CASTWTPSSYEQYF.